Each of the 18 T cell receptor beta chains below was sequenced from the same sample in a study of PD-1 blockade in classical Hodgkin lymphoma. Time point described: newly diagnosed, previously untreated cHL patient sample. Sequencing used immunoSEQ multiplex PCR; TCRdb keeps in-frame clones, though not all of them. This table has approximately 45,000 clones, more than 75% appearing once. Sequencing was done on a sample of peripheral blood mononuclear cells (PBMCs). The receptors were sampled from a human donor with classical Hodgkin lymphoma.

This clone was observed a single time. The chain joins TRBV11-3 to TRBJ1-2, with a tentative D call TRBD1 (5 bases). CDR1 SGHNT and CDR2 YENEEA come from the germline V gene. The CDR3 extends over 14 amino acids. V was pared by 5 bases and J by 9 bases, with 19 bases between. The CDR3 is CASSPTDSRLSYTF. The CDR3 DNA sequence: TGTGCCAGCAGCCCAACTGACAGCCGCCTCAGCTACACCTTC.

The chain links TRBV5-1 to TRBJ2-7, with 9 bases that match TRBD1. This CDR3 contains 14 residues. The V segment lost 4 bases and the J segment 5 bases; nucleotides outside the gene matches: 7. Germline CDR1 reads SGHRS; CDR2 reads YFSETQ. The CDR3 DNA reads TGCGCCAGCAGCATTGGACAGGGGCCGGACGAGCAGTACGTC. Amino acid sequence: CASSIGQGPDEQYV.

This clone appeared once. The chain recombines TRBV7-9 with TRBJ1-5; 8 nucleotides align to TRBD1. Germline values: CDR1 SEHNR, CDR2 FQNEAQ (reference sequence). This CDR3 spans 19 amino acids. V gave up 5 bases and J gave up 3 bases; unmatched junction bases: 18. The CDR3 sequence: CASSHTDRASGEFNQPQHF. CDR3 nucleotide sequence: TGTGCCAGCAGCCATACGGACAGGGCGAGTGGTGAGTTCAATCAGCCCCAGCATTTT.

The chain has TRBV9 and TRBJ1-1; D ambiguous. This CDR3 region has 14 residues. Trimming took 0 bases from V and 3 from J, leaving 9 bases between them. Germline assignment: CDR1 SGDLS and CDR2 YYNGEE. Here the CDR3 reads CASSVGRTDTEAFF. In DNA, the CDR3 is TGTGCCAGCAGCGTAGGGAGAACTGACACTGAAGCTTTCTTT. Supplemented by reference TRBV9 and TRBJ1-1, the full variable domain reads DSGVTQTPKHLITATGQRVTLRCSPRSGDLSVYWYQQSLDQGLQFLIQYYNGEERAKGNILERFSAQQFPDLHSELNLSSLELGDSALYFCASSVGRTDTEAFFGQGTRLTVV.

The chain recombines TRBV23-1 with TRBJ2-1; no reliable D call. TRBV23-1 is recorded as an ORF, its role being uncertain. Trimming took 2 bases from V and 6 from J, leaving 14 bases between them. The CDR3 has 15 amino acids. This chain's CDR3 is CASSQGVGGSNEQFF. The DNA for the CDR3 is TGCGCCAGCAGTCAAGGAGTGGGTGGTAGCAATGAGCAGTTCTTC.

This chain joins TRBV7-2 and TRBJ2-1; D might be TRBD1 (6 bases). The CDR3 covers 11 residues. Germline CDR1 SGHTA, CDR2 FQGNSA. V lost 4 bases, J lost 10 bases, and 8 bases lay in between. In nucleotides, the CDR3 is TGTGCCAGCAGCTCCGGGACAGAGCAGTTCTTC. It specifies CASSSGTEQFF. The full variable domain, completed using reference TRBV7-2 and TRBJ2-1, is GAGVSQSPSNKVTEKGKDVELRCDPISGHTALYWYRQSLGQGLEFLIYFQGNSAPDKSGLPSDRFSAERTGGSVSTLTIQRTQQEDSAVYLCASSSGTEQFFGPGTRLTVL.

The count of this clone is one. This chain uses TRBV9 with TRBJ2-3, with no clear D. The germline gives CDR1 SGDLS, CDR2 YYNGEE. The V gene lost 4 bases and the J gene lost 0 bases, with 6 bases spanning the gap. The CDR3 loop spans 13 amino acids. The CDR3 spells CASSPTSTDTQYF. The CDR3 coding sequence is TGTGCCAGCAGCCCCACCAGCACAGATACGCAGTATTTT.

The chain is built from TRBV5-4 and TRBJ2-1, with 7 bases that match TRBD2. V shed 0 bases and J 0 bases; nucleotides not matched to a gene: 6. The CDR3 contains 17 residues. Germline loops: CDR1 SGHNT, CDR2 YYREEE (reference sequence). CDR3 loop: CASSLGGGLYSYNEQFF. The CDR3 nucleotides read TGTGCCAGCAGCTTGGGGGGAGGGCTTTACTCCTACAATGAGCAGTTCTTC.

The genes are TRBV19 and TRBJ1-5; no firm D call. CDR1 is LNHDA, CDR2 SQIVND, per germline (reference sequence). CDR3 size: 15 residues. V was shortened by 1 base and J by 4 bases, with 11 bases between the two germline ends. The CDR3: CASSIGRTRNQPQHF. CDR3 coding DNA: TGTGCCAGTAGTATAGGCAGGACGAGGAATCAGCCCCAGCATTTT.

The chain employs TRBV18 and TRBJ1-2; 12 bases fit TRBD1. After removal of 3 bases from V and 3 bases from J, the junction contained 2 bases not matched to a gene. Germline CDR1 KGHSH, CDR2 LQKENI. The CDR3 has 15 residues. CDR3 sequence reads: CASSPGTGGDYGYTF. The CDR3 DNA reads TGTGCCAGCTCACCTGGGACAGGGGGCGACTATGGCTACACCTTC.

V and J are TRBV29-1 and TRBJ1-1, with a tentative D call TRBD1 (5 bases). This CDR3 contains 12 residues. Germline lookup yields CDR1 SQVTM and CDR2 ANQGSEA. V dropped 2 bases and J dropped 7 bases, with 11 bases sitting between them. The CDR3: CSVEWGIGEAFF. The CDR3 DNA reads TGCAGCGTTGAATGGGGGATTGGTGAAGCTTTCTTT.

This chain connects TRBV28 to TRBJ1-1; unclear D gene. Germline loops: CDR1 MDHEN, CDR2 SYDVKM. The CDR3 covers 16 residues. Deletions cut 5 bases from V and 4 bases from J, with 20 bases between. The CDR3 is CASSDPSGKGSTEAFF. The DNA for the CDR3 is TGTGCCAGCAGTGACCCCAGTGGTAAGGGAAGCACTGAAGCTTTCTTT. Supplemented by reference TRBV28 and TRBJ1-1, the full variable domain reads DVKVTQSSRYLVKRTGEKVFLECVQDMDHENMFWYRQDPGLGLRLIYFSYDVKMKEKGDIPEGYSVSREKKERFSLILESASTNQTSMYLCASSDPSGKGSTEAFFGQGTRLTVV.

The chain employs TRBV6-4 and TRBJ2-7; D not resolved. Germline assignment: CDR1 MRHNA and CDR2 SNTAGT. The CDR3 covers 14 residues. The V end was cut by 5 bases, the J end by 2 bases, with 13 bases between. The CDR3 nucleotides read TGTGCCAGCAGTCCCAACGGCGAAACCTACGAGCAGTACTTC. Its protein product is CASSPNGETYEQYF.

CDR3 sequence: CASSTPNYGYTF. CDR3 DNA sequence: TGTGCCAGCAGCACCCCTAACTATGGCTACACCTTC. This sequence joins TRBV7-9 and TRBJ1-2; D remains ambiguous. V dropped 5 bases and J dropped 0 bases, with 4 bases sitting between them. CDR3 size: 12 residues. The germline CDR1 and CDR2 sequences are SEHNR and FQNEAQ (reference sequence).

This chain joins TRBV5-4 and TRBJ2-7, with D possibly matching TRBD1 (7 bases). Looked up from germline, CDR1 is SGHNT and CDR2 is YYREEE (reference sequence). V lost 4 bases to trimming and J lost 3 bases, with 20 bases between them. This CDR3 has 16 amino acids. CDR3 protein: CASSPGGRTSIYEQYF. Here the CDR3 DNA reads TGTGCCAGCAGCCCAGGGGGGAGGACCTCTATCTACGAGCAGTACTTC. Drawing the rest from reference TRBV5-4 and TRBJ2-7, the complete variable domain is ETGVTQSPTHLIKTRGQQVTLRCSSQSGHNTVSWYQQALGQGPQFIFQYYREEENGRGNFPPRFSGLQFPNYSSELNVNALELDDSALYLCASSPGGRTSIYEQYFGPGTRLTVT.

This clone was found once. The CDR3 bases are TGTGCCAGCAGCTTATTAACAGGGCAGGGCGGGGAGCTGTTTTTT. Translated, it gives CASSLLTGQGGELFF. The genes are TRBV7-8 and TRBJ2-2; D possibly corresponds to TRBD1 (6 bases). V lost 2 bases and J lost 7, with 14 bases in between. The V gene's germline CDR1 is SGHVS and CDR2 FQNEAQ. This CDR3 spans 15 amino acids.

The rearrangement joins TRBV9 to TRBJ2-3; TRBD2 matches at 13 bases. The CDR3 length is 15 residues. After removal of 2 bases from V and 5 bases from J, the junction contained 2 bases not matched to a gene. Germline-derived CDR1 and CDR2 are SGDLS and YYNGEE. CDR3 bases: TGTGCCAGCAGCGTTGGACTAGCGGGAGAAGATACGCAGTATTTT. Amino acids: CASSVGLAGEDTQYF.

The V gene is TRBV5-1, the J gene TRBJ1-1; 8 bases map to TRBD1. The CDR3 is made up of 14 amino acids. The junction had 4 bases not matched to a gene; V was cut back by 3 bases and J by 3 bases. Per germline, CDR1 SGHRS and CDR2 YFSETQ. CDR3 loop: CASSWMTGDTEAFF. The CDR3 DNA reads TGCGCCAGCAGCTGGATGACAGGGGACACTGAAGCTTTCTTT.